This T cell receptor beta chain was profiled in a study of T cells after yellow fever vaccination. Template switching by 5'RACE produced TCR cDNA, adding a universal primer site and UMIs. TCRdb ran MiXCR on the 5' RACE reads and lists one entry per CDR3 protein. The data contain about 630,000 distinct CDR3 sequences, about 12% of them seen just once; the ten biggest clones take up under 15%. This clonotype was detected a few times. The antigen is unknown. Study-level points and caveats: Subsequent booster samples again held most clones from primary vaccination (around 96% CD4, approximately 86% CD8).

Germline values: CDR1 SGHVS, CDR2 FQNEAQ. The V gene lost 0 bases and the J gene lost 3 bases, with 12 bases spanning the gap. This CDR3 contains 15 residues. The rearrangement joins TRBV7-8 to TRBJ2-7; D gene unclear. The specimen was PBMCs, collected on the day of the yellow fever booster vaccination. The TCR comes from a man aged 30 to 39 who received the YFV17D yellow fever vaccine. The CDR3 sequence: CASSLAIQPYYEQYF. The CDR3 bases are TGTGCCAGCAGCTTAGCGATCCAGCCTTACTACGAGCAGTACTTC.